The clone carrying this TCR beta chain has just one count. The data are from a study of T cell responses to AZD1222 COVID-19 vaccine. The CDR3 is made up of 15 amino acids. V shed 5 bases and J shed 7 bases, with 21 bases lying between them. Germline V lookup: CDR1 MGHRA, CDR2 YSYEKL. TCRdb's copy holds only in-frame clones and misses some; the assay was immunoSEQ multiplex PCR. This sample yields tens of thousands of clones, of which around 90% are seen a single time; 1.3% belongs to the top ten. V gene TRBV4-1 combines with J gene TRBJ2-7; D is ambiguous. Source: peripheral blood, taken on day 0 of AZD1222 vaccination. This clonotype was sampled from an adult in good health. CDR3 sequence (DNA): TGCGCCAGCAGCGCTCCAACGAGTCCCATCGGGGAGCAGTACTTC. Amino acids: CASSAPTSPIGEQYF.